The next 30 T cell receptor beta chains were all read from a single sample in a study of Graves' ophthalmopathy and Graves' hyperthyroidism. Amplification of the TCR beta CDR3 regions used RNA transcripts (as template). HTBI-primed RT-PCR formed the first round, and a multiplex PCR formed the second. MiXCR, applied by TCRdb to the multiplex PCR reads, yields one record per CDR3 protein. The table has approximately 480,000 distinct CDR3 sequences, roughly an eighth seen once; the top ten hold about a tenth. The sequenced sample was blood. These receptors were taken from a woman aged 25 to 39 with Graves' ophthalmopathy.

This clonotype was counted a few times. The V gene is TRBV18, the J gene TRBJ1-6; 7 bases are shared with TRBD1. CDR1 is KGHSH, CDR2 LQKENI, per germline. J lost 4 bases, V lost 0 bases, and 9 bases had no gene match. CDR3 length: 18 amino acids. For the CDR3, the DNA is TGTGCCAGCTCACCACCCAAGAACGGGACAGCTTATAATTCACCCCTCCACTTT. Translated: CASSPPKNGTAYNSPLHF. Looking up the rest from reference TRBV18 and TRBJ1-6 gives the full variable domain: NAGVMQNPRHLVRRRGQEARLRCSPMKGHSHVYWYRQLPEEGLKFMVYLQKENIIDESGMPKERFSAEFPKEGPSILRIQQVVRGDSAAYFCASSPPKNGTAYNSPLHFGNGTRLTVT.

This clonotype was counted ten times or more. The rearrangement joins TRBV7-9 to TRBJ2-4; weak D call: TRBD1 (7 bases). CDR3 length: 14 amino acids. Trimming pared 5 bases from V and 8 bases from J, leaving 16 bases between. The germline V gene encodes CDR1 SEHNR and CDR2 FQNEAQ (reference sequence). This chain's CDR3 is CASSPTGSGDIQYF. The CDR3 bases are TGTGCCAGCAGCCCGACAGGGTCGGGAGACATTCAGTACTTC.

This clonotype was seen ten or more times. This chain links TRBV12-3 or TRBV12-4 with TRBJ1-5; 8 bases agree with TRBD1. The CDR3 covers 12 residues. V gave up 6 bases and J gave up 6 bases; unmatched junction bases: 1. In nucleotides, the CDR3 is TGTGCCAGCAGGACAGGGGTTCAGCCCCAGCATTTT. This gives the protein CASRTGVQPQHF.

This clonotype was recorded at least ten times. This chain uses TRBV29-1 with TRBJ2-7, with 8 bases matching TRBD1. This CDR3 region has 13 residues. CDR1 and CDR2 (germline): SQVTM, ANQGSEA. J was trimmed by 6 bases and V by 6 bases; bases with no gene match: 10. CDR3 DNA: TGCAGCGTGGGACAGGTCTCTCCCGCCGAGCAGTACTTC. Protein sequence: CSVGQVSPAEQYF.

The table lists this clonotype with many counts. The chain combines TRBV7-3 with TRBJ1-1, with a weak D call TRBD1 (6 bases). Looked up from germline, CDR1 is SGHTA and CDR2 is FQGTGA. The CDR3 totals 16 residues. V gave up 2 bases and J gave up 4 bases, with 17 bases separating them. In DNA form, the CDR3 reads TGTGCCAGCAGCTTACTCGGGGGGCGGGTGGTCACTGAAGCTTTCTTT. It translates to CASSLLGGRVVTEAFF.

This clonotype has a count of ten or more. This sequence joins TRBV28 and TRBJ2-7, with D hard to call. The CDR3 contains 14 residues. Germline V gives CDR1 MDHEN, CDR2 SYDVKM. With 6 bases removed from V and 2 bases from J, the gap between germline ends came to 14 bases. Here the CDR3 DNA reads TGTGCCAGCAGCCCTCGGGTAGCCCCCTACGAGCAGTACTTC. As protein: CASSPRVAPYEQYF.

In its sample, this clonotype was seen many times. This chain joins TRBV30 and TRBJ1-2; no clear D gene. In germline, CDR1 is GTSNPN, CDR2 SVGIG (reference sequence). There are 15 residues in the CDR3. V lost 0 bases and J lost 2, with 13 bases in between. The CDR3 protein is CAWSVSWQKNYGYTF. Written as DNA, the CDR3 is TGTGCCTGGAGTGTAAGTTGGCAGAAAAACTATGGCTACACCTTC. The full variable domain, rest sourced from reference TRBV30 and TRBJ1-2, is SQTIHQWPATLVQPVGSPLSLECTVEGTSNPNLYWYRQAAGRGLQLLFYSVGIGQISSEVPQNLSASRPQDRQFILSSKKLLLSDSGFYLCAWSVSWQKNYGYTFGSGTRLTVV.

This rearrangement joins TRBV5-5 to TRBJ1-1; perhaps TRBD1 as D (5 bases). This CDR3 contains 14 residues. Between the trimmed V and J ends, which lost 3 bases and 0 bases, there was a span of 9 bases. Germline V gives CDR1 SGHKS, CDR2 YYEKEE (reference sequence). In DNA form, the CDR3 reads TGTGCCAGCAGCTGGGGGGTCATGAACACTGAAGCTTTCTTT. Encoded protein: CASSWGVMNTEAFF.

The sample holds many counts of this clonotype. This sequence joins TRBV30 and TRBJ1-1; D perhaps matches TRBD1 (5 bases). The V gene lost 2 bases and the J gene lost 1 base, with 14 bases spanning the gap. The CDR3 totals 15 residues. CDR1 and CDR2 (germline): GTSNPN, SVGIG (reference sequence). This chain's CDR3 is CAWSPSGTWNTEAFF. The CDR3 DNA is TGTGCCTGGAGTCCCTCCGGGACTTGGAACACTGAAGCTTTCTTT.

With regard to this clonotype: Germline is not matched at one junction end, which may reflect a read error. The chain joins TRBV5-1 to TRBJ1-1; D gene ambiguous. Per the germline V gene, CDR1 is SGHRS and CDR2 is YFSETQ. CDR3 length: 14 residues. CDR3 nucleotides: TGCGTCAGCAACCCGGGGAGTTTGAACACTGAAGCTTTCTTT. Translated: CVSNPGSLNTEAFF.

In its sample, this clonotype was seen many times. V and J are TRBV20-1 and TRBJ2-5, with unresolved D. There are 14 residues in the CDR3. V gave up 1 base and J gave up 0 bases, with 9 bases separating them. Germline CDR1 DFQATT, CDR2 SNEGSKA (reference sequence). For the CDR3, the DNA is TGCAGTGCTAGAGGGGCCCGGGACCAAGAGACCCAGTACTTC. This gives the protein CSARGARDQETQYF.

This sequence joins TRBV5-6 and TRBJ1-1; 9 nucleotides match TRBD1. From germline, CDR1 is SGHDT and CDR2 YYEEEE. The CDR3 runs to 15 residues. The V segment lost 4 bases and the J segment 1 base; nucleotides outside the gene matches: 5. CDR3 sequence: CASSTGTGWNTEAFF. The CDR3 coding sequence is TGTGCCAGCAGCACCGGGACAGGGTGGAACACTGAAGCTTTCTTT.

As concerns this clonotype: One junction end disagrees with the germline gene, perhaps due to a read error. The CDR3 sequence: CASSFYRQSGNIKYF. The CDR3 DNA reads as TGTGCCAGCAGTTTTTATAGACAGTCGGGAAACATTAAGTACTTC. The chain links TRBV28 to TRBJ2-4; D possibly uses TRBD1 or TRBD2 (5 bases each). The CDR3 has 15 amino acids. CDR1 is MDHEN and CDR2 is SYDVKM in the germline V gene.

This clonotype has at least ten counts. V is TRBV20-1 and J is TRBJ1-5; 10 nucleotides agree with TRBD1. This CDR3 is built from 14 residues. Losses at the gene ends were 5 bases for V and 6 bases for J; bases not matched to a gene: 7. Germline loops: CDR1 DFQATT, CDR2 SNEGSKA (reference sequence). The CDR3 is CSASADRGGQPQHF. In nucleotides, the CDR3 is TGCAGTGCTTCTGCGGACAGGGGGGGTCAGCCCCAGCATTTT.

The sample holds one count of this clonotype. The V gene is TRBV2, the J gene TRBJ2-7; 7 bases align to TRBD2. In germline, CDR1 is SNHLY, CDR2 FYNNEI. The CDR3 runs to 17 residues. V shed 3 bases, J shed 0 bases, and the junction held 11 bases outside the gene matches. As DNA, the CDR3 is TGTGCCAGCAGTGAGAGGGAGGGGAGGGTTGCCTCCTACGAGCAGTACTTC. Translated, it gives CASSEREGRVASYEQYF.

This clonotype was recorded a few times. This may be a read error, as it is one base from a much larger clone. The V call is TRBV28, the J call TRBJ1-4, with TRBD1 identical over 7 bases. V was pared by 7 bases and J by 4 bases, with 12 bases of the junction left unmatched. The CDR3 is 16 residues long. CDR1 is MDHEN, CDR2 SYDVKM, per germline. The CDR3 DNA is TGTGCCAGCACAGTGGGGGTCGGGACAGATAATGAAAAACTGTTTTTT. Encoded protein: CASTVGVGTDNEKLFF.

Worth noting for this clonotype: A single base separates this from a much larger clone, so it may be a read error. The chain joins TRBV2 to TRBJ2-2; 9 bases agree with TRBD2. CDR3 size: 17 residues. CDR1 is SNHLY and CDR2 is FYNNEI in the germline V gene. CDR3 loop: CASSEVLGRASGMEPFF. DNA of the CDR3: TGTGCCAGCAGTGAGGTCTTAGGTCGGGCTAGCGGGATGGAGCCGTTTTTT.

This clonotype was detected many times. The chain has TRBV5-1 and TRBJ1-2; D is uncertain. The V end was cut by 0 bases, the J end by 3 bases, with 15 bases between. The CDR3 is made up of 16 amino acids. Per the germline V gene, CDR1 is SGHRS and CDR2 is YFSETQ. CDR3 nucleotide sequence: TGCGCCAGCAGCTTGGCCGTAGGGAAAGGGTACTATGGCTACACCTTC. Translated: CASSLAVGKGYYGYTF.

This clonotype has a count of ten or more. The chain couples TRBV19 to TRBJ1-1; maybe TRBD1 (5 bases). Trimming shortened V by 11 bases and J by 4 bases, and 17 bases separated the two germline ends. The CDR3 has 13 amino acids. Germline loops: CDR1 LNHDA, CDR2 SQIVND (reference sequence). The CDR3 DNA is TGTGCCGCGGGGGAGGGGATGAGCACTGAAGCTTTCTTT. This codes for CAAGEGMSTEAFF.

Note on this clonotype: One base away lies a much larger clone, so this may be a sequencing read error. DNA of the CDR3: TGTGCCAGCAGTTTTTCAGGGGCCAGTACAGATACGCAGTATTTT. Residues: CASSFSGASTDTQYF. This sequence joins TRBV28 and TRBJ2-3; TRBD1 is a possible D gene (6 bases). This CDR3 contains 15 residues. Germline CDR1 MDHEN, CDR2 SYDVKM. V lost 3 bases to trimming and J lost 3 bases, with 13 bases between them.

There are a few counts of this clonotype. V usage is TRBV6-1 and J usage is TRBJ1-6; tentatively, D is TRBD1 (6 bases). V dropped 0 bases and J dropped 9 bases, with 12 bases sitting between them. The CDR3 runs to 15 residues. Germline V gene data show CDR1 as MNHNS and CDR2 as SASEGT. The CDR3 loop reads CASSEATGRGSPLHF. The CDR3, as DNA: TGTGCCAGCAGTGAAGCAACAGGGCGCGGTTCACCCCTCCACTTT.

Ten or more counts support this clonotype. The rearrangement uses TRBV27 and TRBJ1-2; possible D gene TRBD1, 6 bases. The germline V gene has CDR1 MNHEY and CDR2 SMNVEV (reference sequence). CDR3 length equals 12 residues. The V end lost 4 bases, the J end lost 12 bases, and 15 bases lay between the germline ends. This CDR3 is CASSSGGHPDTF. The CDR3 DNA is TGTGCCAGCAGTTCGGGGGGACATCCCGACACCTTC.

This clonotype occurred many times. V and J are TRBV6-1 and TRBJ2-7; D uncertain. The CDR3 is 12 amino acids. The germline V gene encodes CDR1 MNHNS and CDR2 SASEGT. V was shortened by 10 bases and J by 3 bases, with 13 bases between the two germline ends. CDR3 sequence: CATTDSNYEQYF. Written as DNA, the CDR3 is TGTGCCACCACGGATTCAAACTACGAGCAGTACTTC.

This clonotype has ten or more counts. The chain uses TRBV4-1 and TRBJ2-5, with D perhaps TRBD2 (6 bases). This CDR3 comprises 17 residues. The germline gives CDR1 MGHRA, CDR2 YSYEKL. With 2 bases removed from V and 2 bases from J, the gap between germline ends came to 18 bases. CDR3 DNA sequence: TGCGCCAGCAGCCAATCAAACCCGCGGGAAATTCAAGAGACCCAGTACTTC. Protein product: CASSQSNPREIQETQYF.

DNA for the CDR3: TGTGCCAGCAGCCCGCGACTACGCCAAGAGACCCAGTACTTC. Its translation: CASSPRLRQETQYF. The V gene is TRBV7-2, the J gene TRBJ2-5; D may be TRBD2 (5 bases). Looked up from germline, CDR1 is SGHTA and CDR2 is FQGNSA. Trimming took 5 bases from V and 1 from J, leaving 11 bases between them. The CDR3 sequence is 14 residues long. The whole variable domain, remainder taken from reference TRBV7-2 and TRBJ2-5, is GAGVSQSPSNKVTEKGKDVELRCDPISGHTALYWYRQSLGQGLEFLIYFQGNSAPDKSGLPSDRFSAERTGGSVSTLTIQRTQQEDSAVYLCASSPRLRQETQYFGPGTRLLVL.

The chain joins TRBV11-1 to TRBJ2-7, with 8 nucleotides matching TRBD1. Germline CDR1 SGHAT, CDR2 FQDESV (reference sequence). CDR3 length: 14 amino acids. The V segment lost 4 bases and the J segment 4 bases; nucleotides outside the gene matches: 6. For the CDR3, the DNA is TGTGCCAGCAGCTCGTGGGACAGGCGTTACGAGCAGTACTTC. Translating gives CASSSWDRRYEQYF.

This clonotype was picked up many times. V and J are TRBV28 and TRBJ2-4; TRBD1 might be the D (6 bases). Trimming left V 5 bases short and J 8 bases short, with 10 bases between. CDR3 length equals 12 residues. CDR1 and CDR2 from the germline V gene are MDHEN and SYDVKM. The CDR3 nucleotides read TGTGCCAGCAGTAAGGACAGTCACATTCAGTACTTC. Its translation is CASSKDSHIQYF.

In this sample, this clonotype turned up many times. J is TRBJ2-5 and V is TRBV20-1, with a possible D match to TRBD1 (6 bases). Germline V gives CDR1 DFQATT, CDR2 SNEGSKA (reference sequence). V was pared by 3 bases and J by 6 bases, with 14 bases between. This CDR3 is 13 amino acids long. For the CDR3, the DNA is TGCAGTGCTAGCTCCACAAGGGGGAAGACCCAGTACTTC. Protein sequence: CSASSTRGKTQYF.

In its sample, this clonotype was seen many times. This chain connects TRBV20-1 to TRBJ2-5; D is unclear. Germline CDR1 and CDR2: DFQATT and SNEGSKA (reference sequence). Trimming pared 1 base from V and 4 bases from J, leaving 1 base between. The CDR3 runs 10 residues. The CDR3 is CSARVETQYF. The CDR3 coding sequence is TGCAGTGCTAGAGTAGAGACCCAGTACTTC.

In its sample, this clonotype was seen many times. V is TRBV11-2 and J is TRBJ2-7; D is perhaps TRBD1 (6 bases). The CDR3 spans 14 residues. The germline V gene has CDR1 SGHAT and CDR2 FQNNGV. Between the trimmed V and J ends, which lost 4 bases and 3 bases, there was a span of 13 bases. The CDR3 region is CASSSTGRLYEQYF. CDR3 nucleotides: TGTGCCAGCAGCTCGACAGGACGCCTCTACGAGCAGTACTTC.